A selection of T cell receptor beta chains follows, all from one sample in a study of shared clonotypes between healthy human individuals. TCRdb keeps only in-frame clones here, not all; method: immunoSEQ multiplex PCR. Of roughly 2.2 million clones listed, 85% to 95% are singletons. The specimen was naive CD4+ T cells from PBMCs. Source of these receptors: a man in his late teens or twenties in good health. Some clones in this sample may be carry-over from other donors' samples. The CDR3 runs from the conserved cysteine through the conserved F or W. The D gene is left open where the match is weak. A clone size is listed for some rows: how often the clone was seen (once, few, many), or a class if it is expanded.

TRBD1 TRBJ1-1 TRBV30 NA CAWNGLWQGATEAFF TGTGCCTGGAATGGGCTTTGGCAGGGGGCAACTGAAGCTTTCTTT
NA TRBJ1-2 TRBV27 NA CASSLYRANYGYTF TGTGCCAGCAGTTTATACAGGGCTAACTATGGCTACACCTTC
TRBD1 TRBJ1-2 TRBV18 NA CASSPITGGSYGYTF TGTGCCAGCTCTCCCATTACAGGGGGGAGCTATGGCTACACCTTC
NA TRBJ2-7 TRBV28 once CASSFRPSDSYEQYF TGTGCCAGCAGTTTTCGTCCTAGCGACTCCTACGAGCAGTACTTC
NA TRBJ1-1 TRBV5-1 NA CASSKRPTERGEAFF TGCGCCAGCAGCAAACGTCCAACAGAACGCGGTGAAGCTTTCTTT
NA TRBJ2-7 TRBV29-1 once CSVAGRQAYEQYF TGCAGCGTTGCGGGAAGACAGGCCTACGAGCAGTACTTC
NA TRBJ2-5 TRBV4-3 NA CASSQGQGDYGETQYF TGCGCCAGCAGCCAAGGGCAGGGCGATTATGGCGAGACCCAGTACTTC
TRBD1 TRBJ1-4 TRBV7-9 NA CASSLWLQGPNEKLFF TGTGCCAGCAGCTTATGGCTACAGGGGCCCAATGAAAAACTGTTTTTT
NA TRBJ2-5 TRBV7-9 NA CASSYGSSPETQYF TGTGCCAGCAGCTACGGTAGTAGTCCAGAGACCCAGTACTTC
NA TRBJ2-3 TRBV6-6 NA CASDRTAVLPSDTQYF TGTGCCAGCGATCGGACGGCGGTTCTCCCATCAGATACGCAGTATTTT
TRBD1 TRBJ1-2 TRBV19 NA CASSITGANYGYTF TGTGCCAGTAGTATCACAGGGGCTAACTATGGCTACACCTTC
TRBD1 TRBJ1-1 TRBV7-8 NA CASNYRGQRDTEAFF TGTGCCAGCAACTACAGGGGGCAGAGGGACACTGAAGCTTTCTTT
NA TRBJ1-4 TRBV7-9 NA CASSLARQGIGKLFF TGTGCCAGCAGCTTAGCGCGCCAGGGCATAGGAAAACTGTTTTTT
NA TRBJ2-3 TRBV5-6 NA CASSLRRNTQYF TGTGCCAGCAGCTTGCGGCGGAATACGCAGTATTTT
TRBD2 TRBJ2-1 TRBV28 once CASSSRTSGRWNEQFF TGTGCCAGCAGTTCCCGGACTAGCGGGAGGTGGAATGAGCAGTTCTTC
NA TRBJ2-2 TRBV4-1 NA CASSQGRGNTGELFF TGCGCCAGCAGCCAAGGGCGGGGGAACACCGGGGAGCTGTTTTTT
TRBD1 TRBJ1-1 TRBV18 NA CASSPLTGTGTNTEAFF TGTGCCAGCTCACCTTTAACCGGGACAGGGACAAACACTGAAGCTTTCTTT
NA TRBJ1-1 TRBV18 NA CASSPSLTNTEAFF TGTGCCAGCTCACCATCTCTTACAAACACTGAAGCTTTCTTT
NA TRBJ1-2 TRBV2 NA CASSDRNYGYTF TGTGCCAGCAGTGACAGGAACTATGGCTACACCTTC
TRBD2 TRBJ2-1 TRBV7-3 NA CASSLAGGHREQFF TGTGCCAGCAGCTTAGCGGGAGGTCACAGAGAGCAGTTCTTC
TRBD1 TRBJ1-2 TRBV2 NA CASSALGTGISGYTF TGTGCCAGCAGTGCCCTAGGGACAGGGATTAGCGGCTACACCTTC
NA TRBJ1-1 TRBV6-5 NA CASSYSPGAMKAFF TGTGCCAGCAGTTACTCCCCGGGGGCGATGAAAGCTTTCTTT
NA TRBJ2-1 TRBV7-3 NA CASSPGGPFYNEQFF TGTGCCAGCAGCCCCGGGGGGCCGTTCTACAATGAGCAGTTCTTC
NA TRBJ2-7 TRBV28 NA CASSSGAWDEQYF TGTGCCAGCAGTTCAGGAGCTTGGGACGAGCAGTACTTC
NA TRBJ2-5 TRBV5-1 NA CASSLGWGLQETQYF TGCGCCAGCAGCTTGGGATGGGGCTTGCAAGAGACCCAGTACTTC
TRBD2 TRBJ2-2 TRBV5-1 NA CASTGLAGPNTGELFF TGCGCCAGCACGGGGTTAGCGGGCCCGAACACCGGGGAGCTGTTTTTT
NA TRBJ1-2 TRBV28 NA CASSLSGGGYTF TGTGCCAGCAGTTTATCGGGGGGAGGCTACACCTTC
TRBD2 TRBJ2-7 TRBV5-1 NA CASSPGTSGYYEQYF TGCGCCAGCAGCCCGGGGACTAGCGGATACTACGAGCAGTACTTC
NA TRBJ2-7 TRBV28 NA CASSLPLTAGYEQYF TGTGCCAGCAGTTTACCCCTTACGGCTGGTTACGAGCAGTACTTC
NA TRBJ1-3 TRBV9 NA CASSVEQYSGNTIYF TGTGCCAGCAGCGTAGAACAGTACTCTGGAAACACCATATATTTT
TRBD1 TRBJ2-7 TRBV27 NA CASSSIGQGRHEQYF TGTGCCAGCAGTTCCATCGGACAGGGGCGTCACGAGCAGTACTTC
TRBD1 TRBJ1-2 TRBV2 NA CASSETGVGYTF TGTGCCAGCAGTGAGACAGGGGTCGGCTACACCTTC
NA TRBJ2-2 TRBV15 NA CATSRDLRGNGELFF TGTGCCACCAGCAGAGATTTGAGGGGTAACGGGGAGCTGTTTTTT
NA TRBJ1-2 TRBV5-1 NA CASSPGTGKGYGYTF TGCGCCAGCAGCCCCGGGACCGGGAAGGGGTATGGCTACACCTTC
NA TRBJ2-6 TRBV5-1 NA CASSLDGWSVSGANVLTF TGCGCCAGCAGCTTGGATGGGTGGTCAGTTTCTGGGGCCAACGTCCTGACTTTC
TRBD2 TRBJ2-5 TRBV28 NA CASSYAYPGGETQYF TGTGCCAGCAGTTACGCCTACCCCGGGGGGGAGACCCAGTACTTC
TRBD2 TRBJ2-7 TRBV6-6 once CASSLAGSTNYEQYF TGTGCCAGCAGTTTAGCGGGAAGCACGAACTACGAGCAGTACTTC
NA TRBJ2-3 TRBV18 NA CASSPSLREDLTDTQYF TGTGCCAGCTCACCTTCTTTACGGGAAGATCTTACGGATACGCAGTATTTT
TRBD2 TRBJ2-1 TRBV30 NA CAWIPRTSGRGYNEQFF TGTGCCTGGATCCCCCGGACTAGCGGGAGAGGGTACAATGAGCAGTTCTTC
NA TRBJ2-3 TRBV27 NA CASSTGWEFGYTQYF TGTGCCAGCAGCACCGGGTGGGAGTTTGGATATACGCAGTATTTT
TRBD1 TRBJ1-1 TRBV4-3 NA CASSQTDRANTEAFF TGCGCCAGCAGCCAGACAGACAGGGCCAACACTGAAGCTTTCTTT
NA TRBJ1-1 TRBV25-1 NA CASSDRNTEAFF TGTGCCAGCAGTGACCGGAACACTGAAGCTTTCTTT
NA TRBJ2-7 TRBV18 NA CASSTDSNEQYF TGTGCCAGCTCAACAGACAGCAACGAGCAGTACTTC
NA TRBJ2-1 TRBV5-1 NA CASSPRDTGYNEQFF TGCGCCAGCAGCCCCCGGGACACAGGGTACAATGAGCAGTTCTTC
TRBD1 TRBJ2-2 TRBV5-4 NA CASSNGQGGYTGELFF TGTGCCAGCAGCAACGGACAGGGGGGCTACACCGGGGAGCTGTTTTTT
NA TRBJ1-2 TRBV6-6 NA CASSRDTNYGYTF TGTGCCAGCAGTCGGGATACTAACTATGGCTACACCTTC
NA TRBJ1-3 TRBV29-1 NA CSVELLGSGNTIYF TGCAGCGTTGAGCTACTTGGCTCCGGAAACACCATATATTTT
TRBD1 TRBJ2-6 TRBV18 NA CASSSGSFWTGPRKTGANVLTF TGTGCCAGCTCATCCGGATCGTTCTGGACAGGCCCCCGAAAGACTGGGGCCAACGTCCTGACTTTC
NA TRBJ2-3 TRBV5-1 NA CASSPPPWGGRTDTQYF TGCGCCAGCAGCCCACCACCATGGGGCGGACGCACAGATACGCAGTATTTT
TRBD1 TRBJ1-4 TRBV28 NA CASSGADRGPNEKLFF TGTGCCAGCAGTGGGGCGGACAGGGGGCCGAATGAAAAACTGTTTTTT
NA TRBJ1-2 TRBV11-2 once CASSLVRAGNYGYTF TGTGCCAGCAGCTTAGTCCGCGCGGGGAACTATGGCTACACCTTC
NA TRBJ1-6 TRBV28 once CASSLPRRVGSSPLHF TGTGCCAGCAGTTTGCCAAGGAGAGTAGGAAGCTCACCCCTCCACTTT
TRBD1 TRBJ1-5 TRBV28 NA CASSLPGGNQPQHF TGTGCCAGCAGTTTACCAGGGGGAAATCAGCCCCAGCATTTT
NA TRBJ2-1 TRBV25-1 NA CASSVKYGVEQFF TGTGCCAGCAGTGTCAAGTATGGGGTTGAGCAGTTCTTC
TRBD2 TRBJ2-1 TRBV5-1 NA CASSLGLAGDDYNEQFF TGCGCCAGCAGCTTGGGACTAGCGGGAGACGACTACAATGAGCAGTTCTTC
NA TRBJ2-2 TRBV5-1 NA CASSPDTSALNTGELFF TGCGCCAGCAGCCCGGACACCTCAGCCCTGAACACCGGGGAGCTGTTTTTT
NA TRBJ2-7 TRBV6-1 NA CASRVLGGLGDEQYF TGTGCCAGCAGGGTCCTCGGTGGCTTGGGGGACGAGCAGTACTTC